The source of this T cell receptor (beta chain) is a study of human T cells and chemical hapten exposure. Broader study findings: Given that the donors had alopecia, their immune response may differ from that seen in healthy people.

TCRdb redid the calling of the RACE reads with MiXCR, one entry per CDR3 protein. Of 150,000 to 200,000 distinct CDR3 sequences in the sample, about 15% are singletons; the top ten hold around 1.7%. Details on this clonotype: Its antigen is not identified.

There are 16 residues in the CDR3. Trimming removed 3 bases from V and 2 bases from J, with 14 bases in between. Germline CDR1 SGHKS, CDR2 YYEKEE (reference sequence). Time point specified: patch test 1, 2 weeks after DPC sensitization. As for treatment: therapeutic diphenylcyclopropenone sensitization with weekly scalp DPC. Donation of samples came from alopecia patients who were 18 to 70 years old and suitable for DPC. The chain has TRBV5-5 and TRBJ1-4; TRBD1 is a possible D gene (5 bases). This TCR was recovered from a woman aged 25 to 45 with alopecia areata. Some clones in this sample may be carry-over from other donors' samples. The material was whole blood, obtained in connection with sensitization to the hapten diphenylcyclopropenone (DPC). The CDR3 reads CASSWGKQATNEKLFF. The CDR3 DNA reads TGTGCCAGCAGCTGGGGGAAACAGGCGACTAATGAAAAACTGTTTTTT. The whole variable domain, remainder taken from reference TRBV5-5 and TRBJ1-4, is DAGVTQSPTHLIKTRGQQVTLRCSPISGHKSVSWYQQVLGQGPQFIFQYYEKEERGRGNFPDRFSARQFPNYSSELNVNALLLGDSALYLCASSWGKQATNEKLFFGSGTQLSVL.